A single sample gave rise to the 21 T cell receptor beta chains below, sequenced in a study of CD8 T cells in ankylosing spondylitis. No antigen has been identified for these receptors. TCRdb analysed the 5' RACE reads with MiXCR anew, one entry per CDR3 protein. This table has around 490,000 distinct CDR3 sequences, 5.3% appearing once. Study-wide points: Fewer than ten highly homologous variants made up a TCR beta motif that seemed to typify ankylosing spondylitis blood.

Sequenced input: blood, either unsorted or a sorted T cell fraction (not recorded which). The receptors were gathered from a male donor with ankylosing spondylitis.

This clonotype was observed many times. The V and J genes are TRBV3-1 and TRBJ2-1, with a tentative D call TRBD1 (6 bases). Deletions cut 3 bases from V and 10 bases from J, with 19 bases between. CDR3 size: 15 residues. Germline-derived CDR1 and CDR2 are LGHDT and YNNKEL (reference sequence). As DNA, the CDR3 is TGTGCCAGCAGCCAGGGCAGCCCCCCCAGGGGCGAGCAGTTCTTC. This gives the protein CASSQGSPPRGEQFF.

The V gene is TRBV11-1, the J gene TRBJ1-1; D possibly corresponds to TRBD1 (6 bases). Germline CDR1 SGHAT, CDR2 FQDESV (reference sequence). Trimming removed 4 bases at V and 0 bases at J, with 9 bases between. This CDR3 region has 14 residues. The CDR3 region has the DNA TGTGCCAGCAGCTCGCGGACAGTGAACACTGAAGCTTTCTTT. Encoded protein: CASSSRTVNTEAFF.

This clonotype was seen ten or more times. The chain recombines TRBV28 with TRBJ2-7; D not certain. This CDR3 contains 13 residues. Germline CDR1 MDHEN, CDR2 SYDVKM. V was shortened by 7 bases and J by 0 bases, with 10 bases between the two germline ends. The CDR3 bases are TGTGCCAGCACTCACAAGAGCTCCTACGAGCAGTACTTC. Protein product: CASTHKSSYEQYF.

This clonotype appeared a few times. This chain connects TRBV20-1 to TRBJ2-4, with D perhaps matching TRBD2 (5 bases). Germline CDR1 DFQATT, CDR2 SNEGSKA (reference sequence). Trimming took off 0 bases at V and 1 base at J, with 19 bases between the two ends. The CDR3 loop spans 18 amino acids. Here the CDR3 reads CSARDAGPGSNAKNIQYF. The CDR3 DNA sequence: TGCAGTGCTAGAGATGCGGGCCCTGGGAGTAATGCCAAAAACATTCAGTACTTC.

This clonotype was seen at least ten times. The rearrangement links TRBV27 to TRBJ1-2; D remains unclear. V was clipped by 8 bases and J by 3 bases, with 13 bases between them. CDR1 and CDR2 from the germline V gene are MNHEY and SMNVEV (reference sequence). CDR3 length equals 13 residues. CDR3 nucleotides: TGTGCCAGCCGGAACGAGGAGGACTATGGCTACACCTTC. This sequence encodes CASRNEEDYGYTF.

This clonotype was picked up many times. The genes are TRBV10-3 and TRBJ2-2, with D possibly matching TRBD1 (8 bases). The CDR3 is made up of 14 amino acids. The germline V gene has CDR1 ENHRY and CDR2 SYGVKD. V gave up 7 bases and J gave up 7 bases, with 16 bases separating them. CDR3: CAITRGLAVGELFF. The CDR3 DNA reads TGTGCCATCACCAGGGGGCTAGCGGTCGGGGAGCTGTTTTTT.

This clonotype was counted at least ten times. The rearrangement links TRBV28 to TRBJ2-7, with D perhaps matching TRBD1 or TRBD2 (7 bases each). CDR3 length equals 16 residues. The V end was cut by 5 bases, the J end by 1 base, with 18 bases between. The V gene's germline CDR1 is MDHEN and CDR2 SYDVKM. For the CDR3, the DNA is TGTGCCAGCAGTCCGCGGAGGGGGCGGGGGTCCTACGAGCAGTACTTC. The encoded protein is CASSPRRGRGSYEQYF.

The chain links TRBV29-1 to TRBJ1-6, with TRBD1 matching 9 bases. This CDR3 has 15 residues. The ends lost 6 bases at V and 9 bases at J; junction bases unmatched: 12. Per germline, CDR1 SQVTM and CDR2 ANQGSEA. CDR3 coding DNA: TGCAGCGTCGGGGGCCAGGACAGGGGTTTTTCACCCCTCCACTTT. Protein sequence: CSVGGQDRGFSPLHF.

This clonotype came up many times. The chain uses TRBV20-1 and TRBJ2-1, with D hard to call. This CDR3 comprises 19 residues. Trimming removed 1 base at V and 4 bases at J, with 26 bases between. Germline CDR1 DFQATT, CDR2 SNEGSKA (reference sequence). Here the CDR3 reads CSARVIGDLTLPPYNEQFF. The DNA of the CDR3 is TGCAGTGCTAGAGTTATAGGTGACCTGACCCTACCACCTTACAATGAGCAGTTCTTC.

In this sample, this clonotype turned up many times. The chain is built from TRBV4-3 and TRBJ2-5; 13 positions match TRBD2. The germline gives CDR1 LGHNA, CDR2 YSLEER. J lost 5 bases, V lost 3 bases, and 6 bases had no gene match. The CDR3 has 16 amino acids. CDR3 sequence: CASSHVLAGGPETQYF. The CDR3, as DNA: TGCGCCAGCAGCCACGTACTAGCGGGAGGGCCCGAGACCCAGTACTTC.

This clonotype was picked up many times. The chain joins TRBV5-1 to TRBJ2-7; D possibly corresponds to TRBD1 (5 bases). Looked up from germline, CDR1 is SGHRS and CDR2 is YFSETQ. The CDR3 consists of 16 residues. The germline V and J ends were trimmed by 2 bases and 2 bases, with 17 bases remaining between them. The CDR3 region is CASSFVPRESAYEQYF. CDR3 DNA sequence: TGCGCCAGCAGCTTTGTACCCAGGGAATCGGCCTACGAGCAGTACTTC.

This chain uses TRBV29-1 with TRBJ1-6; 7 nucleotides match TRBD1. The trim removed 5 bases at V and 8 bases at J, leaving 6 bases unmatched. Germline V gene sequence: CDR1 SQVTM, CDR2 ANQGSEA. The CDR3 is 13 residues long. The CDR3 region is CSVMGQRDSPLHF. Written as DNA, the CDR3 is TGCAGCGTTATGGGACAGAGAGATTCACCCCTCCACTTT.

This clonotype was seen many times. The chain links TRBV7-2 to TRBJ1-5, with D possibly matching TRBD1 (5 bases). The CDR3 spans 13 residues. Trimming took off 4 bases at V and 10 bases at J, with 14 bases between the two ends. Germline V gene data show CDR1 as SGHTA and CDR2 as FQGNSA. The CDR3 sequence: CASSSEPGTPQHF. DNA of the CDR3: TGTGCCAGCAGCTCGGAACCCGGGACCCCCCAGCATTTT. Full variable domain (outside the CDR3, taken from reference TRBV7-2 and TRBJ1-5): GAGVSQSPSNKVTEKGKDVELRCDPISGHTALYWYRQSLGQGLEFLIYFQGNSAPDKSGLPSDRFSAERTGGSVSTLTIQRTQQEDSAVYLCASSSEPGTPQHFGDGTRLSIL.

This clonotype was seen many times. This chain uses TRBV20-1 with TRBJ2-2; D tentatively fits TRBD1 or TRBD2 (5 bases each). The V gene's germline CDR1 is DFQATT and CDR2 SNEGSKA (reference sequence). V was cut by 3 bases and J by 2 bases, with 10 bases left in between. This CDR3 spans 14 amino acids. The CDR3 region has the DNA TGCAGTGCTAGTGGGACGGGAAACACCGGGGAGCTGTTTTTT. Amino acid sequence: CSASGTGNTGELFF.

The sample holds many counts of this clonotype. The J gene is TRBJ2-7, the V gene TRBV10-3; the D gene could be TRBD1 or TRBD2 (5 bases each). CDR1 ENHRY and CDR2 SYGVKD come from the germline V gene. The CDR3 has 14 amino acids. V was clipped by 5 bases and J by 3 bases, with 14 bases between them. This CDR3 is CAISRDGRSYEQYF. For the CDR3, the DNA is TGTGCCATCAGTAGGGACGGCAGAAGCTACGAGCAGTACTTC.

This clonotype was observed at least ten times. The chain combines TRBV12-3 or TRBV12-4 with TRBJ2-5; tentative D call: TRBD2 (6 bases). This CDR3 contains 14 residues. Deletions cut 2 bases from V and 4 bases from J, with 11 bases between. The CDR3 DNA is TGTGCCAGCAGTTTAATGCCGGAGGGAGAGACCCAGTACTTC. Its protein product is CASSLMPEGETQYF.

This clonotype was counted ten times or more. The chain has TRBV6-5 and TRBJ1-1, with D perhaps matching TRBD1 (5 bases). The germline V gene encodes CDR1 MNHEY and CDR2 SVGAGI. This CDR3 contains 14 residues. V dropped 4 bases and J dropped 3 bases, with 12 bases sitting between them. CDR3 in DNA: TGTGCCAGCAGTTCCCTCATGGGGCACACTGAAGCTTTCTTT. Translation gives CASSSLMGHTEAFF.

The gene calls are TRBV5-1 and TRBJ2-2; 7 nucleotides line up with TRBD1. Looked up from germline, CDR1 is SGHRS and CDR2 is YFSETQ. V shed 2 bases, J shed 5 bases, and the junction held 6 bases outside the gene matches. The CDR3 covers 15 residues. The CDR3 loop is CASSFGDRGTGELFF. The CDR3 coding sequence is TGCGCCAGCAGCTTTGGGGACAGAGGGACCGGGGAGCTGTTTTTT. The whole variable domain, remainder taken from reference TRBV5-1 and TRBJ2-2, is KAGVTQTPRYLIKTRGQQVTLSCSPISGHRSVSWYQQTPGQGLQFLFEYFSETQRNKGNFPGRFSGRQFSNSRSEMNVSTLELGDSALYLCASSFGDRGTGELFFGEGSRLTVL.

This chain connects TRBV18 to TRBJ2-1, with D possibly matching TRBD1 (5 bases). V shed 4 bases and J shed 4 bases, with 14 bases lying between them. The CDR3 has 15 residues. Germline V gives CDR1 KGHSH, CDR2 LQKENI. Here the CDR3 DNA reads TGTGCCAGCTCACTTTCCGCACGACAGTACAATGAGCAGTTCTTC. Its translation is CASSLSARQYNEQFF.

This clonotype was picked up many times. The V gene is TRBV27, the J gene TRBJ1-4; D might be TRBD1 (5 bases). This CDR3 region has 14 residues. Germline CDR1 and CDR2: MNHEY and SMNVEV (reference sequence). V was pared by 10 bases and J by 4 bases, with 16 bases between. The CDR3 sequence is CATRPGFSNEKLFF. The CDR3 nucleotides read TGTGCCACCCGGCCAGGGTTTAGTAATGAAAAACTGTTTTTT.

This clonotype occurred many times. V usage is TRBV4-2 and J usage is TRBJ1-4; TRBD1 might be the D (6 bases). Trimming shortened V by 4 bases and J by 5 bases, and 11 bases separated the two germline ends. The germline V gene has CDR1 LGHNA and CDR2 YNFKEQ. This CDR3 has 14 residues. CDR3 DNA: TGTGCCAGCAGCCTCCGGGACACAAATGAAAAACTGTTTTTT. This sequence encodes CASSLRDTNEKLFF.